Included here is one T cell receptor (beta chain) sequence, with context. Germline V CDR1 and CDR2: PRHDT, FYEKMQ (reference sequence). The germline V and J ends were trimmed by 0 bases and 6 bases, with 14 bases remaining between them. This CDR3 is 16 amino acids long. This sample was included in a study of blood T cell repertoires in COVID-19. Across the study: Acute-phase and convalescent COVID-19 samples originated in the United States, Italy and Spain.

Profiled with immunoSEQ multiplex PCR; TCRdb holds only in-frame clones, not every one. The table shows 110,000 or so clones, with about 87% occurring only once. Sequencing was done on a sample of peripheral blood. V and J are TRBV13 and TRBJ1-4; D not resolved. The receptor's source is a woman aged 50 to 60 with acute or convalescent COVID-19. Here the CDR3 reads CASSLGLGREDEKLFF. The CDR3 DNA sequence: TGTGCCAGCAGCTTAGGCCTGGGAAGGGAGGATGAAAAACTGTTTTTT.